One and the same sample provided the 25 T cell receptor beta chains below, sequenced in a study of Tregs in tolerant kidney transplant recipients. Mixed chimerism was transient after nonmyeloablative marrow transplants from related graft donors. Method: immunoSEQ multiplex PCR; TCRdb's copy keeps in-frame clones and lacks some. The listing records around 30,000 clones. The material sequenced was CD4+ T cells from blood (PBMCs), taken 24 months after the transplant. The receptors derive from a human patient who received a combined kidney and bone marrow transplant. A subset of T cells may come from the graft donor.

CDR3 in amino acids: CAWSGTKAKNIQYF. CDR3 bases read: TGTGCCTGGAGTGGGACAAAAGCCAAAAACATT. The chain recombines TRBV30 with TRBJ2-4; TRBD1 might be the D (5 bases). The DNA ends 3 residues before the CDR3 does, and the rest of the CDR3 is filled in from the germline J gene. The V and J ends lost 1 base and 0 bases respectively, with 7 bases between them. Germline lookup yields CDR1 GTSNPN and CDR2 SVGIG (reference sequence). There are 14 residues in the CDR3. Looking up the rest from reference TRBV30 and TRBJ2-4 gives the full variable domain: SQTIHQWPATLVQPVGSPLSLECTVEGTSNPNLYWYRQAAGRGLQLLFYSVGIGQISSEVPQNLSASRPQDRQFILSSKKLLLSDSGFYLCAWSGTKAKNIQYFGAGTRLSVL.

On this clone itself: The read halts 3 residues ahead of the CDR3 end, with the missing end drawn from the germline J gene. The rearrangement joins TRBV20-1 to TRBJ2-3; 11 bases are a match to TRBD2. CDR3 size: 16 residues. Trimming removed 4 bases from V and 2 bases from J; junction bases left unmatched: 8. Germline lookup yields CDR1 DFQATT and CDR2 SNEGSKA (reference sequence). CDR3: CSATSGLADYTDTQYF. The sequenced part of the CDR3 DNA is TGCAGTGCTACCTCGGGACTAGCGGACTACACAGATACG.

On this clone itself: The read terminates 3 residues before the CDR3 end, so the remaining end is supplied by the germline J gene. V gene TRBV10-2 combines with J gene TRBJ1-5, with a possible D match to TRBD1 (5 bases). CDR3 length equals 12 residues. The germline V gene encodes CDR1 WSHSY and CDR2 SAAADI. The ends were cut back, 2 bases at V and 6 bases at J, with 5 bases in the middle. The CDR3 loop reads CASSERGQPQHF. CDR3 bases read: TGCGCCAGCAGTGAGAGGGGTCAGCCC.

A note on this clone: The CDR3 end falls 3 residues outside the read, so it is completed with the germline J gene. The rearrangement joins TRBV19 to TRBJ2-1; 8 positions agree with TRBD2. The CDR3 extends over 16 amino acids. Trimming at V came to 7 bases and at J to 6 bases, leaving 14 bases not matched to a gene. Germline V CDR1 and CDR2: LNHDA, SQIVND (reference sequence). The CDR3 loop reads CASTPWVGTSGNEQFF. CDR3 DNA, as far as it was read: TGTGCCAGTACCCCTTGGGTAGGAACTAGCGGCAATGAG. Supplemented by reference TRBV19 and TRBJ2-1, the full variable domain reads DGGITQSPKYLFRKEGQNVTLSCEQNLNHDAMYWYRQDPGQGLRLIYYSQIVNDFQKGDIAEGYSVSREKKESFPLTVTSAQKNPTAFYLCASTPWVGTSGNEQFFGPGTRLTVL.

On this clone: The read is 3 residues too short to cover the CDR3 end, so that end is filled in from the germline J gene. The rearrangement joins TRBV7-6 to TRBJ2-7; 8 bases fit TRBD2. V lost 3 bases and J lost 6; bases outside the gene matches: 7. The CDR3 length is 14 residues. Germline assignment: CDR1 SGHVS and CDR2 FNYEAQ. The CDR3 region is CASSFLSGTGEQYF. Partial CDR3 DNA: TGTGCCAGCAGCTTTCTTAGCGGGACGGGCGAG.

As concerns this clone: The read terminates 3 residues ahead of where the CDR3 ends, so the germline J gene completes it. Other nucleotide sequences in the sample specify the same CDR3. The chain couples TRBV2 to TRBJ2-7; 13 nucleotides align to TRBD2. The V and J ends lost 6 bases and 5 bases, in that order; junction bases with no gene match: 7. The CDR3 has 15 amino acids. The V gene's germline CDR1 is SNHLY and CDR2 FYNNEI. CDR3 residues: CASRARTSGSNEQYF. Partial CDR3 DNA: TGTGCCAGCAGGGCCCGGACTAGCGGGAGTAACGAG.

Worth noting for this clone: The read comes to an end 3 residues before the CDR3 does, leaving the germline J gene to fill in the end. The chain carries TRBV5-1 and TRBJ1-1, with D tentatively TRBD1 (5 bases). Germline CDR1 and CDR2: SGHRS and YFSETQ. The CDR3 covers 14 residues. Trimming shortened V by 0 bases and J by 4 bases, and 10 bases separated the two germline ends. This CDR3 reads CASSLEGLATEAFF. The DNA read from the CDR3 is TGCGCCAGCAGCTTGGAGGGGTTAGCCACTGAA.

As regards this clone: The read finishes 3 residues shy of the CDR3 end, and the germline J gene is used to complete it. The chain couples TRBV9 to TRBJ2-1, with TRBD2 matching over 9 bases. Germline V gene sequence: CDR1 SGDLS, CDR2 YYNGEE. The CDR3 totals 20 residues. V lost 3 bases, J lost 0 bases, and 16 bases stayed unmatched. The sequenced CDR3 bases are TGTGCCAGCAGCGACCTCCAGGGAGGACTAGCGCACAGCTCCTACAATGAG. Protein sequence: CASSDLQGGLAHSSYNE. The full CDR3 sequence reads CASSDLQGGLAHSSYNEQFF.

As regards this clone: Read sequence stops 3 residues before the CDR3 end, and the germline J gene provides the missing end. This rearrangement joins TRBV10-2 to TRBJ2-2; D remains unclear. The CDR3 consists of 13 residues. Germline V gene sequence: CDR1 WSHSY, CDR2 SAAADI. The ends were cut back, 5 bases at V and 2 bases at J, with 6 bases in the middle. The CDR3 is CASSQSNTGELFF. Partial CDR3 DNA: TGCGCCAGCAGTCAGAGTAACACCGGGGAG.

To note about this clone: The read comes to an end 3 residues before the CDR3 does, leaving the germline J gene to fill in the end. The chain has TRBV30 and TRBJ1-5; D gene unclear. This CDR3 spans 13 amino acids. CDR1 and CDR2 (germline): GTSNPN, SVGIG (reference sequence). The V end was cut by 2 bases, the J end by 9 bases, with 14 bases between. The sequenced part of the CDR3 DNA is TGTGCCTGGAGTACTCTTCCGCATCGGCCC. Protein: CAWSTLPHRP. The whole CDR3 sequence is CAWSTLPHRPQHF.

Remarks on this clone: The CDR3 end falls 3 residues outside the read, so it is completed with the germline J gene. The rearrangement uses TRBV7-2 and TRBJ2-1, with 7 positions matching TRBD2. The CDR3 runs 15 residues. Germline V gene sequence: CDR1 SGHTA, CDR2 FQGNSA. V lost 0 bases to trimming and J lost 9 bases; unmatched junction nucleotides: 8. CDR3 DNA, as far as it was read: TGTGCCAGCAGCTTAGCTTGGGACTATGGGGTTGAG. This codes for CASSLAWDYGVE. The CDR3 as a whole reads CASSLAWDYGVEQFF.

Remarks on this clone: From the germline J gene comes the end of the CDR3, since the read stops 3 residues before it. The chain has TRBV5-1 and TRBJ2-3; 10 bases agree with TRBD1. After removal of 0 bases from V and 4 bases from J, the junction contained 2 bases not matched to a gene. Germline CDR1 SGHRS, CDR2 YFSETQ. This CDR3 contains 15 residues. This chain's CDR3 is CASSLVGQGSDTQYF. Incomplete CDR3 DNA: TGCGCCAGCAGCTTGGTGGGACAGGGGTCAGATACG.

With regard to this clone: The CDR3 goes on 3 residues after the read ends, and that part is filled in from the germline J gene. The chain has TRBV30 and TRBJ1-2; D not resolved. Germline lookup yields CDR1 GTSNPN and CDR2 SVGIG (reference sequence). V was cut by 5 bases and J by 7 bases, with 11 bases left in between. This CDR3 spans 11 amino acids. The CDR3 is CAWHPPGGYTF. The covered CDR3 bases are TGTGCCTGGCACCCCCCAGGTGGC.

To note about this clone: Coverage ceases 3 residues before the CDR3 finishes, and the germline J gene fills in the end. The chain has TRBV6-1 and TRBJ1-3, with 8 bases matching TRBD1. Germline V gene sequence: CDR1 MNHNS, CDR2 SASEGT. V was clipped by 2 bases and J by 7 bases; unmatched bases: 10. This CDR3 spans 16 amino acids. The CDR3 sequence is CASSEFGTGPGNTIYF. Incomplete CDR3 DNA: TGTGCCAGCAGTGAATTCGGGACAGGCCCGGGGAACACC.

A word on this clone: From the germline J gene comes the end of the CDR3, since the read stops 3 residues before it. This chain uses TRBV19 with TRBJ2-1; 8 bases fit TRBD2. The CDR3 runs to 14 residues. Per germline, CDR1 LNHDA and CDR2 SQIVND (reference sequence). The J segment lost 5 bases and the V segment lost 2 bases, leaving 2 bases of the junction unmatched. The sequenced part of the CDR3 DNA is TGTGCCAGTAGTATAACTAGCGGAGACAATGAG. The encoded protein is CASSITSGDNE. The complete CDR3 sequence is CASSITSGDNEQFF.

The CDR3 region is CSAHGQVLSSYEQYF. The CDR3 DNA, read in part, is TGCAGTGCGCACGGACAGGTCCTCAGCTCCTACGAG. This rearrangement joins TRBV20-1 to TRBJ2-7, with TRBD1 identical over 7 bases. Coverage ceases 3 residues before the CDR3 finishes, and the germline J gene fills in the end. V lost 6 bases and J lost 0; bases outside the gene matches: 11. Germline lookup yields CDR1 DFQATT and CDR2 SNEGSKA (reference sequence). The CDR3 covers 15 residues.

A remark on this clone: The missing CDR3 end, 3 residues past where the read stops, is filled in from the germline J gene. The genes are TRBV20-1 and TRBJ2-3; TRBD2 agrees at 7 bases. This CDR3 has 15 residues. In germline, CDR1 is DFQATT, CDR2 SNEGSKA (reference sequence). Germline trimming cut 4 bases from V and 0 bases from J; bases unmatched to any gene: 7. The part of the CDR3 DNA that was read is TGCAGTGCTACTCTCGCTAGCGGAAGCACAGATACG. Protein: CSATLASGSTDT. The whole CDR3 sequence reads CSATLASGSTDTQYF.

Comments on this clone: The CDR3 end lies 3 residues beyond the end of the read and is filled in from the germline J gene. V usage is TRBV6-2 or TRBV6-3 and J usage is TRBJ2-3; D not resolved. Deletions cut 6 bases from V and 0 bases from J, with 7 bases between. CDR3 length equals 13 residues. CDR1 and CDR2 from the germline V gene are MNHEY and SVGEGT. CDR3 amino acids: CASRQTSTDTQYF. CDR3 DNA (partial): TGTGCCAGCAGGCAGACTAGCACAGATACG.

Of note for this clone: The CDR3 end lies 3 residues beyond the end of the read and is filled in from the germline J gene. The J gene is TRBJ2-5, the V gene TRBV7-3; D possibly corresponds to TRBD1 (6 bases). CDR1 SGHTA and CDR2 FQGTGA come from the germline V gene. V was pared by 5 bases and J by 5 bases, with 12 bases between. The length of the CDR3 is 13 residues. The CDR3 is CASSQGRDETQYF. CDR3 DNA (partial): TGTGCCAGCAGCCAGGGGCGCGATGAGACC.

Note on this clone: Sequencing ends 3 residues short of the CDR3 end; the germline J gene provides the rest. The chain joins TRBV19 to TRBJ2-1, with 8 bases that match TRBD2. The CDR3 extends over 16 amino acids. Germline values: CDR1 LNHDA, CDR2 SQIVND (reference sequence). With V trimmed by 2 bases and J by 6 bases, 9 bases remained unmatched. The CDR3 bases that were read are TGTGCCAGTAGTATAAGTGTGGCGGGAGGATCCAATGAG. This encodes CASSISVAGGSNE. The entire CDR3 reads CASSISVAGGSNEQFF.

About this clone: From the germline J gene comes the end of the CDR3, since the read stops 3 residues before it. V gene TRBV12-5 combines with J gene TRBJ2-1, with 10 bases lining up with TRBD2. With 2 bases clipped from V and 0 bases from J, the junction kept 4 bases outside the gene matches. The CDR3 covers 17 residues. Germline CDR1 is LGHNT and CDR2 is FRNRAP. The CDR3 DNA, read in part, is TGTGCTAGTGGTTTGAGGACTAGCGGAGGCTCCTACAATGAG. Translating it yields CASGLRTSGGSYNE. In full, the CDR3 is CASGLRTSGGSYNEQFF.

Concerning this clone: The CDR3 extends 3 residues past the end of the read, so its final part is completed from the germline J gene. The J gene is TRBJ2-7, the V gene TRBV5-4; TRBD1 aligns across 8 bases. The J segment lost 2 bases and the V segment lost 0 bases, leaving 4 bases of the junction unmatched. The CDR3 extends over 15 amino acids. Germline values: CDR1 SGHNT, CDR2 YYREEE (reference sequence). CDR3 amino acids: CASSLGTGLPYEQYF. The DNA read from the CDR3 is TGTGCCAGCAGCTTGGGGACAGGGTTACCCTACGAG.

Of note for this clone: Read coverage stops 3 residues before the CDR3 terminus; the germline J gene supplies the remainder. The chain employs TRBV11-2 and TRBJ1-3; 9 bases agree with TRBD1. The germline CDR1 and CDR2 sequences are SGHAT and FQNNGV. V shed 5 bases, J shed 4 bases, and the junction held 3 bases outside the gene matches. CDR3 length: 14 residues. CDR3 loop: CASSRDRVGNTIYF. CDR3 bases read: TGTGCCAGCAGCCGGGACAGGGTCGGAAACACC.

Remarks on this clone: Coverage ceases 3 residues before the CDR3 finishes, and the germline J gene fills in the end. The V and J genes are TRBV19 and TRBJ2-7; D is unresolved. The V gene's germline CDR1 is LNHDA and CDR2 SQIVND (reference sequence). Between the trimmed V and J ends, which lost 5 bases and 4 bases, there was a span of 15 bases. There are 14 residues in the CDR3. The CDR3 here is CASSPLSGPYEQYF. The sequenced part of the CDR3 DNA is TGTGCCAGTAGTCCCTTGAGTGGGCCGTACGAG.

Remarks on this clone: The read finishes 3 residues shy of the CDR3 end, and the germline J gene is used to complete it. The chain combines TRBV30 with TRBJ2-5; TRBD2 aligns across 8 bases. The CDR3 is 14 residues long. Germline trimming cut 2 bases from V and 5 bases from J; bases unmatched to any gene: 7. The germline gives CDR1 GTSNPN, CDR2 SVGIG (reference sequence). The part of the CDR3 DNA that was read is TGTGCCTGGAGTCGGACTAGCTTGATTGAGACC. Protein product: CAWSRTSLIET. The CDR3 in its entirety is CAWSRTSLIETQYF.